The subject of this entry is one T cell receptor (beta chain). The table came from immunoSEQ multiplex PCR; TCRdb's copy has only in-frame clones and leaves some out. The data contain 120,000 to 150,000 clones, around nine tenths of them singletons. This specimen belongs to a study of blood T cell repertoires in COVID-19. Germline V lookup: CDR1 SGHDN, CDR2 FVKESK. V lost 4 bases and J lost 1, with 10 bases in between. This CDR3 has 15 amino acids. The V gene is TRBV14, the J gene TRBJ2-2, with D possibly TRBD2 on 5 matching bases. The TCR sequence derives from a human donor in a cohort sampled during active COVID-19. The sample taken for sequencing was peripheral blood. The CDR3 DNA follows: TGTGCCAGCAGCCCGCGGACTGTGAACACCGGGGAGCTGTTTTTT. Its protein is CASSPRTVNTGELFF. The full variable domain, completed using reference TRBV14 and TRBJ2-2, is EAGVTQFPSHSVIEKGQTVTLRCDPISGHDNLYWYRRVMGKEIKFLLHFVKESKQDESGMPNNRFLAERTGGTYSTLKVQPAELEDSGVYFCASSPRTVNTGELFFGEGSRLTVL.